This is a list of T cell receptor beta chains from one sample in a study of a mutant IDH1 vaccine in newly diagnosed glioma. Assay: immunoSEQ multiplex PCR; the TCRdb copy retains only in-frame clones and omits some. The sample includes around 60,000 clones, approximately 80% of them seen just once. The antigens of these receptors remain unknown. Material: PBMCs, obtained from a glioma patient whose treatment included an IDH1 peptide vaccine. Source of these receptors: a man aged 25 to 45 with glioma. Each CDR3 is given without its conserved first and last residue. The D gene is left open where the match is weak.

v_call d_call cdr3_aa
TRBV19 TRBD2 ASSRQSGRKTQY
TRBV18 TRBD1 ASSPQGQSNQPQH
TRBV28 TRBD1 ASSSGQDVTDTQY
TRBV28 TRBD1 ASSPGTGHYEQY
TRBV6-6 NA ASSSSRDSPLH
TRBV4-1 NA ASSQDRGAEYFDEQY
TRBV29-1 NA SVGRGEETQY
TRBV9 TRBD1 ASTKGDRVEYEQY
TRBV6-1 TRBD2 ASRGGHTHGELF
TRBV5-1 NA ASSLDGGSYGYT
TRBV29-1 TRBD1 SVGGGPATNEKLF
TRBV18 NA ASSPGQFLAEAF
TRBV7-9 TRBD1 ASSWPGQGYNEQF
TRBV6-1 NA ASSEAPGMNTEAF
TRBV5-1 TRBD1 ASSLGQGTGELF
TRBV10-1 NA ASSESGKYNEQF
TRBV18 NA ASSPSGFYNSPLH
TRBV27 TRBD1 ASSTGTGGYNEQF
TRBV14 NA ASRWGGNTEAF
TRBV28 NA ASSRLDFQDEAF
TRBV18 NA ASSPTPPTGGNTIY
TRBV27 NA ASSSGPEAF
TRBV11-2 NA ASSSLGPHQY
TRBV10-3 TRBD1 AISGGTGDSQPQH
TRBV19 NA ASSMWGKPQH
TRBV5-1 TRBD1 ASSLGTGRYEQY
TRBV15 TRBD1 ATSGGTGFTYEQY
TRBV27 TRBD2 ASSPDSGGRGFNEQF
TRBV4-1 NA ASSQVPGGYTGELF
TRBV5-1 NA ASSGGTGLETQY
TRBV12-5 NA ASGGLEGTQETQY
TRBV5-6 TRBD1 ASSLRTGLGEPQH
TRBV6-1 TRBD1 ASSWTGYHTEAF
TRBV18 TRBD1 ASSPRMTGVDEAF
TRBV5-8 NA ASSLPGSRADTQY
TRBV27 NA ASSPGWLTYEQY
TRBV19 NA ASISIRGGFEAF
TRBV5-1 NA ASSQLGTFLGEQY
TRBV19 NA ASSIWGQPEAF
TRBV4-1 NA ASSLEVHTGRVVLYNSPLH
TRBV18 NA ASSPNSNYGYT
TRBV5-1 NA ASSLEWVSIGGYT
TRBV12-5 NA ASGLPRAITDTQY
TRBV2 TRBD2 ASSDGGGAADTQY
TRBV5-4 TRBD1 ASSLDYLGQGSYEQY
TRBV7-6 TRBD1 ASSLIRQGAGELF
TRBV5-1 NA ASSFRQWDTEAF
TRBV5-1 NA ASSEGQETQY
TRBV29-1 NA SVGNQRRSYNEQF
TRBV15 TRBD1 ATSTQGQARETQY
TRBV18 NA ASSPVGPKISYEQY
TRBV19 NA ASRGRGSTAGANVLT
TRBV7-9 NA ASSQFLADYGYT
TRBV11-3 NA ASSLGLGTSTDTQY
TRBV11-3 TRBD1 ASSLTRGRDNEQF
TRBV27 NA ASSSGQEGSPDTQY
TRBV4-1 NA ASSQDPGGNSPLH